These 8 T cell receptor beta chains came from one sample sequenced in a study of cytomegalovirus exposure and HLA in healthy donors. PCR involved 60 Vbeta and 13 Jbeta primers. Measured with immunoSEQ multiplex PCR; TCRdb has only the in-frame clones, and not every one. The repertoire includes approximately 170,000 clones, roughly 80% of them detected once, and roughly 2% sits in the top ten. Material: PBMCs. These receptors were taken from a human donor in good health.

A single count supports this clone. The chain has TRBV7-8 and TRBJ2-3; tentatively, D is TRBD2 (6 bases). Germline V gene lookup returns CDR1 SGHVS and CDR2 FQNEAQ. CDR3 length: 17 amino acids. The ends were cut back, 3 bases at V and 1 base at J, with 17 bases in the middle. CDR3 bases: TGTGCCAGCAGCTTCCCTCAGGGTGCGGGGCGCACAGATACGCAGTATTTT. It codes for CASSFPQGAGRTDTQYF.

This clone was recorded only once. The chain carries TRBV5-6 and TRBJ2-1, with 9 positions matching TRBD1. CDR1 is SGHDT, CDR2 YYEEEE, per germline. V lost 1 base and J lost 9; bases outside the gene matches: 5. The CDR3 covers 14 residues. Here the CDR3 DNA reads TGTGCCAGCAGCTTGAACAGGGGGCGTAGTGAGCAGTTCTTC. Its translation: CASSLNRGRSEQFF.

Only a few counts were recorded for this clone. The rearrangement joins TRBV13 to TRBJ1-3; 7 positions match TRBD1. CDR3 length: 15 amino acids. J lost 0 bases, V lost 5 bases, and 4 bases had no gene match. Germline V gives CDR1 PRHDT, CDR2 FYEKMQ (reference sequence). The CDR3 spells CASSADRSSGNTIYF. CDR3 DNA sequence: TGTGCCAGCAGCGCGGACAGGAGCTCTGGAAACACCATATATTTT.

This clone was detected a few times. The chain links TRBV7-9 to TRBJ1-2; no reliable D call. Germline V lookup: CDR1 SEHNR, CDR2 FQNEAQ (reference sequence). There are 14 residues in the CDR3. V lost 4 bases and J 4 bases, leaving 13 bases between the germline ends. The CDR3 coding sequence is TGTGCCAGCAGCTCCCTCCGGGGTCGCTATGGCTACACCTTC. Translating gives CASSSLRGRYGYTF.

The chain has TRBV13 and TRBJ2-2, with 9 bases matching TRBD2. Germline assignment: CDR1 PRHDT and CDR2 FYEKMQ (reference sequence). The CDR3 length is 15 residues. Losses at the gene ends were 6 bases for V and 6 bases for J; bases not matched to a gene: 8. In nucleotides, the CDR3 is TGTGCCAGCAGGATAGACGGGACTAGCCCCGGGGAGCTGTTTTTT. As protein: CASRIDGTSPGELFF.

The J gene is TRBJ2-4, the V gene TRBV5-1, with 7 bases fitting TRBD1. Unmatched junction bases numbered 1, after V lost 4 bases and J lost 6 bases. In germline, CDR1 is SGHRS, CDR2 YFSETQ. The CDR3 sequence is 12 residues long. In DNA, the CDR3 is TGCGCCAGCAGCGGGGACAGAAACATTCAGTACTTC. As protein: CASSGDRNIQYF.

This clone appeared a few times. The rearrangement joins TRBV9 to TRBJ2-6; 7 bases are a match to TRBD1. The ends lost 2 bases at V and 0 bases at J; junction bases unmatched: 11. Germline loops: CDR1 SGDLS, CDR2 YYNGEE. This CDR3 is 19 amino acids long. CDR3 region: CASSVSLGQSPSGANVLTF. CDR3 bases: TGTGCCAGCAGCGTCTCGTTGGGACAGAGTCCCTCTGGGGCCAACGTCCTGACTTTC.

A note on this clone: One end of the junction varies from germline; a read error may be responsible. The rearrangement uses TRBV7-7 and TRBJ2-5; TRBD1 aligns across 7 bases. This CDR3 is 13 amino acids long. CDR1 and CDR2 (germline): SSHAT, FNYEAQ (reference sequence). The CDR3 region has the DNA TGTGCTAGCAGCGCCGGACAGGCAGAGACCCAGTACTTC. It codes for CASSAGQAETQYF.